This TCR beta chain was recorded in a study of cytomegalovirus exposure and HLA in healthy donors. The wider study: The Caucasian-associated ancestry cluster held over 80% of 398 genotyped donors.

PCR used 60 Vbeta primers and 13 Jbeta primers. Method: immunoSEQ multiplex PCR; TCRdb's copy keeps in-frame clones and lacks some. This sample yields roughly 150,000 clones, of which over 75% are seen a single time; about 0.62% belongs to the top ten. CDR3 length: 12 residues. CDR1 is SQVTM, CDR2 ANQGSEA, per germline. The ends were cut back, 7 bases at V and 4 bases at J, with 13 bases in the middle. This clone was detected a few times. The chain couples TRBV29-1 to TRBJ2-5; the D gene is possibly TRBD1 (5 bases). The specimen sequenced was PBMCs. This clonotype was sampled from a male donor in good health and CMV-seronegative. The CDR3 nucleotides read TGCAGCGACCGTTCAAGGGGAGAGACCCAGTACTTC. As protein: CSDRSRGETQYF.